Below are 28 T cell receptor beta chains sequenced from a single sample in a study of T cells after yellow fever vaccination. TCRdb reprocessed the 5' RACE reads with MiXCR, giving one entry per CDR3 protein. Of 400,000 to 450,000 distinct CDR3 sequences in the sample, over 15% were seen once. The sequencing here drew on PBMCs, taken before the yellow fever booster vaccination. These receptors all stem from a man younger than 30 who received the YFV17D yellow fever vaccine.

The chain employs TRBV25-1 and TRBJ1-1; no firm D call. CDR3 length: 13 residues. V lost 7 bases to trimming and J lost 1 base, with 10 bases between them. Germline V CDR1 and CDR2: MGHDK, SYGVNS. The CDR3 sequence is CASKGESNTEAFF. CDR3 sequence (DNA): TGTGCCAGCAAAGGAGAATCGAACACTGAAGCTTTCTTT.

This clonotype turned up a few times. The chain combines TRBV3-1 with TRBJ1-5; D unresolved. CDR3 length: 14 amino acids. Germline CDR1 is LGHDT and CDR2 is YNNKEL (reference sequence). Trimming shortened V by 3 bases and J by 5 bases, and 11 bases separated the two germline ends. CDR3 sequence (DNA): TGTGCCAGCAGCCAGGTCTTGGGGTATCAGCCCCAGCATTTT. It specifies CASSQVLGYQPQHF.

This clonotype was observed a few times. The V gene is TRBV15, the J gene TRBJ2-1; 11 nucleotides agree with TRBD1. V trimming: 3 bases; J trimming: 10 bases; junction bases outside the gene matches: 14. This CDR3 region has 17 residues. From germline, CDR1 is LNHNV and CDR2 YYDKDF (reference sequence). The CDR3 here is CATSRGRTGGEVGEQFF. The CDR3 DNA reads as TGTGCCACCAGCAGGGGACGGACAGGGGGCGAGGTCGGAGAGCAGTTCTTC.

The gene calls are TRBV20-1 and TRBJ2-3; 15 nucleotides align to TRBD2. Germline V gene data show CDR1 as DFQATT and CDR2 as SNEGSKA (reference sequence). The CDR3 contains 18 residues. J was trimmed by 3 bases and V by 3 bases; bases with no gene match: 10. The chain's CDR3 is CSARDPGTSGGKTDTQYF. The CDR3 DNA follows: TGCAGTGCTAGGGACCCCGGGACTAGCGGGGGGAAGACAGATACGCAGTATTTT.

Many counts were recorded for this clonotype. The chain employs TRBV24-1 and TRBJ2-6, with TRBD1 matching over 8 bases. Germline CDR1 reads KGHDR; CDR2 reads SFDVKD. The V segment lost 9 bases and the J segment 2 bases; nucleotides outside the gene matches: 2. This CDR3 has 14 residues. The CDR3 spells CATQGAAGANVLTF. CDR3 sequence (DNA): TGTGCCACCCAGGGGGCTGCTGGGGCCAACGTCCTGACTTTC.

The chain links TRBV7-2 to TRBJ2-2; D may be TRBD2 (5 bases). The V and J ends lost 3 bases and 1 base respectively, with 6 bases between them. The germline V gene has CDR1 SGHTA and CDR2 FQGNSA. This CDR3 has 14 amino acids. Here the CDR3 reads CASSFGVNTGELFF. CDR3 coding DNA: TGTGCCAGCAGCTTCGGGGTGAACACCGGGGAGCTGTTTTTT.

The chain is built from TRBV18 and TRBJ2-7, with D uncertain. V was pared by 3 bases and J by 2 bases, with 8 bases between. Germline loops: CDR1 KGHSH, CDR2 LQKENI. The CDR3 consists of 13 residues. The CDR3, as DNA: TGTGCCAGCTCACCTGGGGAAACCTACGAGCAGTACTTC. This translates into CASSPGETYEQYF.

The CDR3 DNA sequence: TGTGCCAGCAGCCAAGTAACCGGGACTAGCCCAGAGACCCAGTACTTC. Residues: CASSQVTGTSPETQYF. V usage is TRBV4-2 and J usage is TRBJ2-5; 9 positions match TRBD2. Germline values: CDR1 LGHNA, CDR2 YNFKEQ. V dropped 1 base and J dropped 4; count of bases not matched to a gene: 7. The CDR3 contains 16 residues.

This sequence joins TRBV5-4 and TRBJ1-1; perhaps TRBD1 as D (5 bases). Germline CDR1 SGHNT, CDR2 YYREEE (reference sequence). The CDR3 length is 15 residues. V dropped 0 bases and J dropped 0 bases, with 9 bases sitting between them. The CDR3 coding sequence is TGTGCCAGCAGCTTGGTTGGGGCTTTGAACACTGAAGCTTTCTTT. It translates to CASSLVGALNTEAFF.

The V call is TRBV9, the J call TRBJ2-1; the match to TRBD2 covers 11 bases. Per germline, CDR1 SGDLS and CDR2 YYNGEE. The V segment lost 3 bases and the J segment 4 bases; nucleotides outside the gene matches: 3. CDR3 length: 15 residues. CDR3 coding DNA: TGTGCCAGCAGCGCTAGCGGGGGGATATACAATGAGCAGTTCTTC. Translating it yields CASSASGGIYNEQFF.

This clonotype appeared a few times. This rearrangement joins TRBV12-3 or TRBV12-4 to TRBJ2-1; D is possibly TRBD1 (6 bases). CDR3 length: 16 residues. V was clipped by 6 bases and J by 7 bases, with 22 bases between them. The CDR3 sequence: CASRPLLTGTYNEQFF. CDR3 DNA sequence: TGTGCCAGCAGACCCCTCCTGACAGGAACGTATAATGAGCAGTTCTTC.

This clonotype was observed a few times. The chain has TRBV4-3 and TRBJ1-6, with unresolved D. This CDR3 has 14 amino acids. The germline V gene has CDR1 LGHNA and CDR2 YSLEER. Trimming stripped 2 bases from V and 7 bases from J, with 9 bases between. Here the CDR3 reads CASSQPTENSPLHF. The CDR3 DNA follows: TGCGCCAGCAGCCAACCGACGGAGAATTCACCCCTCCACTTT.

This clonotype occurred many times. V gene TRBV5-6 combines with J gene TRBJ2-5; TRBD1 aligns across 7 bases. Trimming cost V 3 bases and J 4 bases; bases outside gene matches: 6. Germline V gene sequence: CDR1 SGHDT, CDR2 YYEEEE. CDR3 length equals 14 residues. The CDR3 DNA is TGTGCCAGCAGCTGGGCGACAGGGCGAGAGACCCAGTACTTC. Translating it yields CASSWATGRETQYF. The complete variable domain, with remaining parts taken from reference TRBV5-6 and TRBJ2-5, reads DAGVTQSPTHLIKTRGQQVTLRCSPKSGHDTVSWYQQALGQGPQFIFQYYEEEERQRGNFPDRFSGHQFPNYSSELNVNALLLGDSALYLCASSWATGRETQYFGPGTRLLVL.

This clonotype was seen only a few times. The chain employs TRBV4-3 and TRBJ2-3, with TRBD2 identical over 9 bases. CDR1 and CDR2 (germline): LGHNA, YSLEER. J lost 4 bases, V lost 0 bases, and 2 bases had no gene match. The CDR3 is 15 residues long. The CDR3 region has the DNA TGCGCCAGCAGCCAAGAGGTAGCGGGGGCAGATACGCAGTATTTT. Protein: CASSQEVAGADTQYF.

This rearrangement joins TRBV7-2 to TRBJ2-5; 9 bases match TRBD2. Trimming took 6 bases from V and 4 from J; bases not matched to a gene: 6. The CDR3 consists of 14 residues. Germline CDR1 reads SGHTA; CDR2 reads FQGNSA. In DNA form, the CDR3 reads TGTGCCAGCAGTCATAGCGGGGGTGGAGAGACCCAGTACTTC. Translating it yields CASSHSGGGETQYF.

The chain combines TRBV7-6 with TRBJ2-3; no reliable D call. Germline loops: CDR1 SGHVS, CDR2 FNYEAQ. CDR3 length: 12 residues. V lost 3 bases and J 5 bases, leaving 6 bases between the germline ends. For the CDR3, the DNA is TGTGCCAGCAGCTTTGGAGAAGATACGCAGTATTTT. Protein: CASSFGEDTQYF. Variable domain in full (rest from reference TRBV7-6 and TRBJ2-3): GAGVSQSPRYKVTKRGQDVALRCDPISGHVSLYWYRQALGQGPEFLTYFNYEAQQDKSGLPNDRFSAERPEGSISTLTIQRTEQRDSAMYRCASSFGEDTQYFGPGTRLTVL.

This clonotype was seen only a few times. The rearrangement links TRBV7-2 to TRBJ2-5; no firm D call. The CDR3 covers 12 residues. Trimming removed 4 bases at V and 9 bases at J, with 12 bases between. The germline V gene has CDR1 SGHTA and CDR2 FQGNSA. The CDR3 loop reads CASSSLGRAQYF. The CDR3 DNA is TGTGCCAGCAGCTCCCTTGGGCGAGCCCAGTACTTC.

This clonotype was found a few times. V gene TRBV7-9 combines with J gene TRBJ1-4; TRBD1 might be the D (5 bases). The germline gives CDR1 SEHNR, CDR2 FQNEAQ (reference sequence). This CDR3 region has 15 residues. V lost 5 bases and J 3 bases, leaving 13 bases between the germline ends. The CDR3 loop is CASSQFSRANEKLFF. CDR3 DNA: TGTGCCAGCAGCCAATTTTCCAGGGCTAATGAAAAACTGTTTTTT.

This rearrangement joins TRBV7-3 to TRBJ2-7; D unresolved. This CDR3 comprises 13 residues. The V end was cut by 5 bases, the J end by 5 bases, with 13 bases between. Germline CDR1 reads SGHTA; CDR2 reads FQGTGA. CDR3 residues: CASSPGRADEQYF. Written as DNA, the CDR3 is TGTGCCAGCAGCCCCGGACGCGCGGACGAGCAGTACTTC.

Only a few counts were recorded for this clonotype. The CDR3 DNA follows: TGTGCCAGCGGTACAGGGGAGAACACTGAAGCTTTCTTT. Its translation is CASGTGENTEAFF. This chain joins TRBV6-2 or TRBV6-3 and TRBJ1-1; 7 bases are a match to TRBD1. CDR3 length equals 13 residues. The J segment lost 1 base and the V segment lost 8 bases, leaving 4 bases of the junction unmatched. Germline V gives CDR1 MNHEY, CDR2 SVGEGT.

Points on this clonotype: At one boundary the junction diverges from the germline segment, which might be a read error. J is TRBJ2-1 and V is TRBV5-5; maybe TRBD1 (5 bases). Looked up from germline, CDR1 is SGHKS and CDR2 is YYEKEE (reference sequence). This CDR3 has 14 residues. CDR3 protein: CASSLGLSWEQVVF. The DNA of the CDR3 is TGTGCCAGCAGCTTGGGGCTAAGTTGGGAACAGGTGGTCTTC.

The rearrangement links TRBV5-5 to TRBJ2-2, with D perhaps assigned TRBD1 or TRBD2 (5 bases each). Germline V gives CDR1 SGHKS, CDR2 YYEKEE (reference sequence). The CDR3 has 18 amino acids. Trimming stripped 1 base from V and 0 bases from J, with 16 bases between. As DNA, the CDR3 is TGTGCCAGCAGCTTGTTTTTAGCGAGGGGTCCGAACACCGGGGAGCTGTTTTTT. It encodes CASSLFLARGPNTGELFF.

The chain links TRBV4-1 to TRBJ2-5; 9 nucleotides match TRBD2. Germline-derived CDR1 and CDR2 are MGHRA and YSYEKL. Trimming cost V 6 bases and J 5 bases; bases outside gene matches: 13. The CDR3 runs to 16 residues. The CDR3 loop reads CASRHSPGTSRETQYF. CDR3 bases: TGCGCCAGCAGACACAGTCCCGGGACTAGCCGGGAGACCCAGTACTTC.

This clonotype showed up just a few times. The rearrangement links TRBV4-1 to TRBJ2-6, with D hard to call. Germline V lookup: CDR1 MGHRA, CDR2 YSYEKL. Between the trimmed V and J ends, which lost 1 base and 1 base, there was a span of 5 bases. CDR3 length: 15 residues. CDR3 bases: TGCGCCAGCAGCCAAGTGAATTCTGGGGCCAACGTCCTGACTTTC. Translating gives CASSQVNSGANVLTF.

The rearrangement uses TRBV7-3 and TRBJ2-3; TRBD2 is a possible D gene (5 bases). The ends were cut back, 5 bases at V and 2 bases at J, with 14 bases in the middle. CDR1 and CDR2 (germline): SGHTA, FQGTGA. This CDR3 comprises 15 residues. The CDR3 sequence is CASSPHLAPTDTQYF. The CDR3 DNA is TGTGCCAGCAGCCCGCATCTAGCCCCCACAGATACGCAGTATTTT.

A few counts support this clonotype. CDR3 in DNA: TGTGCCAGCAGCTTAAGGCGGGCCGGTGCCACCGGGGAGCTGTTTTTT. This sequence encodes CASSLRRAGATGELFF. The chain links TRBV7-3 to TRBJ2-2; tentative D call: TRBD2 (5 bases). V shed 1 base and J shed 4 bases, with 13 bases lying between them. Germline assignment: CDR1 SGHTA and CDR2 FQGTGA. CDR3 size: 16 residues.

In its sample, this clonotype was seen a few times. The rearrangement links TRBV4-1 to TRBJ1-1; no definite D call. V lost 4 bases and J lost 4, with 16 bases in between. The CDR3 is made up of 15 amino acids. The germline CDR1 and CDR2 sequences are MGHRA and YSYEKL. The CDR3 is CASSPPNGPGTEAFF. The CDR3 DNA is TGCGCCAGCAGCCCACCGAACGGCCCTGGCACTGAAGCTTTCTTT.

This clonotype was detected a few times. The CDR3 spells CASSYRLGDTQYF. The CDR3 DNA reads TGTGCCAGCAGTTACAGGTTGGGAGATACGCAGTATTTT. The chain combines TRBV6-2 or TRBV6-3 with TRBJ2-3; D remains ambiguous. CDR3 length: 13 amino acids. Deletions cut 2 bases from V and 5 bases from J, with 8 bases between. Germline CDR1 reads MNHEY; CDR2 reads SVGEGT.